Presented here are 5 T cell receptor beta chains from one specimen sequenced in a study of CD8 T cells in Susac syndrome. It was with random hexamers that roughly 0.45 to 1 ug RNA was reverse transcribed. TCRdb called the immunoSEQ multiplex PCR reads again in MiXCR, with one record for every CDR3 protein. The table records over 80,000 distinct CDR3 sequences, approximately 92% of them present only once. The sequenced sample was CD8+ T cells from PBMCs. These receptors all come from a human donor in good health.

The rearrangement uses TRBV7-9 and TRBJ2-2; 8 nucleotides match TRBD1. The ends lost 4 bases at V and 2 bases at J; junction bases unmatched: 3. The CDR3 spans 15 residues. The germline V gene has CDR1 SEHNR and CDR2 FQNEAQ (reference sequence). The CDR3 DNA reads as TGTGCCAGCAGCTCACAGGGGGTTAACACCGGGGAGCTGTTTTTT. This sequence encodes CASSSQGVNTGELFF.

The chain has TRBV5-1 and TRBJ2-6, with 8 bases aligning to TRBD1. The CDR3 has 19 amino acids. The V segment lost 1 base and the J segment 2 bases; nucleotides outside the gene matches: 11. Germline V lookup: CDR1 SGHRS, CDR2 YFSETQ. CDR3 amino acids: CASSLPRGQGATGANVLTF. The DNA of the CDR3 is TGCGCCAGCAGCTTGCCGCGGGGCCAGGGGGCTACTGGGGCCAACGTCCTGACTTTC.

This chain links TRBV2 with TRBJ1-2, with a weak D call TRBD1 (6 bases). Germline CDR1 reads SNHLY; CDR2 reads FYNNEI. Trimming shortened V by 7 bases and J by 3 bases, and 15 bases separated the two germline ends. This CDR3 region has 14 residues. Written as DNA, the CDR3 is TGTGCCAGCACCGAGGCGGGGGCGCACTATGGCTACACCTTC. It specifies CASTEAGAHYGYTF.

CDR3 residues: CASSGPAGGTDTQYF. The CDR3 DNA reads TGTGCCAGCAGTGGGCCAGCGGGGGGTACAGATACGCAGTATTTT. This chain links TRBV2 with TRBJ2-3; 9 bases agree with TRBD2. CDR1 and CDR2 (germline): SNHLY, FYNNEI. The CDR3 has 15 residues. V trimming: 4 bases; J trimming: 3 bases; junction bases outside the gene matches: 5.

This sequence joins TRBV7-8 and TRBJ2-2; the D is unclear. The V gene lost 8 bases and the J gene lost 2 bases, with 9 bases spanning the gap. The CDR3 runs to 13 residues. The germline CDR1 and CDR2 sequences are SGHVS and FQNEAQ. The CDR3 here is CASQSGNTGELFF. The CDR3 DNA sequence: TGTGCCAGCCAGAGTGGTAACACCGGGGAGCTGTTTTTT.